Sequencing of this TCR beta chain was carried out in a study of CD8+ T cells in alopecia areata. The count of this clone is one. Reverse transcribed after extraction, RNA yielded cDNA as the sequencing template. Sequencing used immunoSEQ multiplex PCR; TCRdb keeps in-frame clones, though not all of them. The sample records 150,000 or so clones, 45% to 60% being singletons. The CDR3 sequence is 17 residues long. CDR1 is SGHVS and CDR2 is FQNEAQ in the germline V gene. V lost 3 bases, J lost 1 base, and 16 bases lay in between. The sequence came from a human donor with alopecia areata. The sample taken for sequencing was CD4+ T cells sorted from blood. The gene calls are TRBV7-8 and TRBJ2-1; a weak D match, TRBD2 (5 bases). The CDR3 sequence is CASSFGRGRTSYNEQFF. The CDR3 DNA reads TGTGCCAGCAGCTTCGGTCGAGGAAGGACTTCCTACAATGAGCAGTTCTTC.